This passage covers 10 T cell receptor beta chains from one sample sequenced in a study of T cell repertoires in cytomegalovirus infection. TCRdb redid the calling of the reads with MiXCR, one entry per CDR3 protein. The sample yields just under 300,000 distinct CDR3 sequences, about 8.8% seen once. Sequencing was performed on PBMCs. The receptors stem from a human donor in good health (CMV status not recorded). Some clones in this sample may be carry-over from other donors' samples.

This clonotype was detected a few times. The V gene is TRBV14, the J gene TRBJ1-2, with 7 bases lining up with TRBD1. V was pared by 3 bases and J by 8 bases, with 3 bases of the junction left unmatched. CDR3 length: 12 residues. Per germline, CDR1 SGHDN and CDR2 FVKESK. CDR3 in DNA: TGTGCCAGCAGCCAGGACAGGCTGGGCTACACCTTC. This encodes CASSQDRLGYTF.

This clonotype was counted many times. The chain recombines TRBV24-1 with TRBJ1-1; maybe TRBD1 (5 bases). Trimming shortened V by 4 bases and J by 9 bases, and 11 bases separated the two germline ends. The CDR3 contains 12 residues. Germline values: CDR1 KGHDR, CDR2 SFDVKD. The CDR3 DNA sequence: TGTGCCACCAGTGAGCCCTCGGGACAAGCTTTCTTT. It codes for CATSEPSGQAFF.

J is TRBJ2-4 and V is TRBV7-2; maybe TRBD1 (6 bases). The V and J ends lost 2 bases and 5 bases respectively, with 10 bases between them. This CDR3 spans 14 amino acids. CDR1 is SGHTA and CDR2 is FQGNSA in the germline V gene. Here the CDR3 DNA reads TGTGCCAGCAGCTTAAACAGGGCCGAAAACATTCAGTACTTC. Residues: CASSLNRAENIQYF.

This clonotype came up many times. J is TRBJ2-1 and V is TRBV6-5; a weak D match, TRBD2 (6 bases). The CDR3 covers 14 residues. Trimming cost V 0 bases and J 11 bases, with 14 bases left between them. CDR1 is MNHEY and CDR2 is SVGAGI in the germline V gene. The CDR3 DNA sequence: TGTGCCAGCAGTTACTCGGAGGGGCAAGGGAAGCAGTTCTTC. It translates to CASSYSEGQGKQFF.

Many counts were recorded for this clonotype. The chain is built from TRBV7-8 and TRBJ2-7; 10 bases map to TRBD1. CDR1 and CDR2 from the germline V gene are SGHVS and FQNEAQ. The CDR3 spans 16 residues. V lost 5 bases and J lost 5; bases outside the gene matches: 12. As DNA, the CDR3 is TGTGCCAGCAGCCTGGGTGAGGGGACAGGGGTGAACGAGCAGTACGTC. This encodes CASSLGEGTGVNEQYV.

This clonotype has only a few counts. V is TRBV12-3 or TRBV12-4 and J is TRBJ2-2, with 7 bases aligning to TRBD1. The J segment lost 0 bases and the V segment lost 10 bases, leaving 5 bases of the junction unmatched. The CDR3 sequence is 14 residues long. The CDR3 sequence is CANRQGANTGELFF. CDR3 DNA sequence: TGTGCCAATCGCCAGGGGGCGAACACCGGGGAGCTGTTTTTT.

The chain uses TRBV28 and TRBJ2-5; D might be TRBD1 (8 bases). Trimming removed 7 bases from V and 9 bases from J, with 24 bases in between. Germline loops: CDR1 MDHEN, CDR2 SYDVKM. The CDR3 loop spans 15 amino acids. CDR3 DNA: TGTGCCAGCACCAATAACAGGGGGGGCATCGGGTCCCAGTACTTC. It specifies CASTNNRGGIGSQYF.

The gene calls are TRBV14 and TRBJ1-2; D uncertain. CDR1 and CDR2 (germline): SGHDN, FVKESK. V lost 4 bases, J lost 4 bases, and 16 bases lay in between. The CDR3 extends over 15 amino acids. The CDR3 reads CASSPRTAYSYGYTF. In DNA form, the CDR3 reads TGTGCCAGCAGCCCCCGGACGGCTTATAGCTATGGCTACACCTTC.

This clonotype was detected ten times or more. The rearrangement uses TRBV2 and TRBJ2-5, with 8 nucleotides matching TRBD2. The CDR3 has 15 amino acids. Germline V gene sequence: CDR1 SNHLY, CDR2 FYNNEI. Trimming cost V 6 bases and J 1 base; bases outside gene matches: 7. Here the CDR3 reads CASSGSGARQETQYF. CDR3 sequence (DNA): TGTGCCAGCAGCGGTAGCGGGGCTCGCCAAGAGACCCAGTACTTC.

V and J are TRBV6-6 and TRBJ2-7; perhaps TRBD2 as D (6 bases). Trimming removed 4 bases from V and 2 bases from J, with 12 bases in between. This CDR3 spans 14 amino acids. The germline gives CDR1 MNHNY, CDR2 SVGAGI (reference sequence). The CDR3: CASSSDYVAYEQYV. The CDR3, as DNA: TGTGCCAGCAGTTCGGACTACGTAGCCTACGAGCAGTACGTC.